The rows below give T cell receptor beta chains drawn from one sample of a study of technical replicates of blood from several donors. The method was immunoSEQ multiplex PCR; TCRdb's version includes in-frame clones alone and lacks a portion of them. The sample consists of tens of thousands of clones, 85% to 95% of them appearing once. The sample comprised T cells isolated from PBMCs. The receptors shown here come from a human donor in good health. The CDR3 runs from the conserved cysteine through the conserved F or W. A D gene is named only where the DNA matches it firmly. Some rows mark clone size as missing; the rest say once, few, many or name a class of expanded clone.

d_call j_call clone_size v_call cdr3_aa cdr3_nt
- TRBJ1-3 - TRBV9 CASSSSGGNPGNTIYF TGTGCCAGCAGCTCCTCCGGGGGAAACCCTGGAAACACCATATATTTT
TRBD1 TRBJ1-5 - TRBV15 CATSRPGTAHQPQHF TGTGCCACCAGCAGACCCGGGACAGCCCATCAGCCCCAGCATTTT
TRBD2 TRBJ2-7 - TRBV7-3 CASSLGGSAPLGSYEQYF TGTGCCAGCAGCTTGGGGGGGAGCGCGCCCCTAGGCTCCTACGAGCAGTACTTC
TRBD1 TRBJ1-3 - TRBV7-2 CASSRTGIGNTIYF TGTGCCAGCAGTCGGACAGGGATTGGAAACACCATATATTTT
TRBD1 TRBJ1-4 - TRBV4-1 CASSQAFQGVVEKLFF TGCGCCAGCAGCCAAGCCTTTCAGGGGGTAGTAGAAAAACTGTTTTTT
- TRBJ2-2 - TRBV10-2 CASSPGTLNTGELFF TGCGCCAGCAGTCCCGGGACATTGAACACCGGGGAGCTGTTTTTT
TRBD1 TRBJ2-7 - TRBV7-2 CASTLDRGINEQYF TGTGCCAGCACCCTAGACAGGGGGATCAACGAGCAGTACTTC
TRBD2 TRBJ2-2 - TRBV19 CASIGPSGRRSGELFF TGTGCCAGTATCGGGCCAAGCGGGAGAAGGTCCGGGGAGCTGTTTTTT
TRBD2 TRBJ2-2 - TRBV4-3 CASSQDGLAGGPSEVAGELFF TGCGCCAGCAGCCAAGATGGACTAGCGGGAGGGCCCTCGGAGGTTGCCGGGGAGCTGTTTTTT
TRBD2 TRBJ2-2 - TRBV6-1 CASTSQREYPGELFF TGTGCCAGCACTTCCCAGCGGGAGTATCCCGGGGAGCTGTTTTTT
TRBD2 TRBJ2-7 - TRBV11-3 CASSSVVAGQSYEQYF TGTGCCAGCAGCTCGGTCGTAGCGGGGCAATCCTACGAGCAGTACTTC
- TRBJ2-2 - TRBV25-1 CASSTGSGELFF TGTGCCAGCAGCACAGGGTCCGGGGAGCTGTTTTTT
- TRBJ2-7 - TRBV7-9 CASSLIGRDYEQYF TGTGCCAGCAGCTTGATTGGGCGGGACTACGAGCAGTACTTC
TRBD2 TRBJ2-2 - TRBV10-3 CAIGDSGRRSTGELFF TGTGCCATCGGAGATAGCGGGAGACGGAGCACCGGGGAGCTGTTTTTT
TRBD2 TRBJ2-7 - TRBV9 CASSPGGDANYEQYF TGTGCCAGCAGCCCCGGGGGGGACGCTAACTACGAGCAGTACTTC
- TRBJ2-4 - TRBV29-1 CSVVLGSALAKNIQYF TGCAGCGTTGTACTAGGGTCAGCCCTAGCCAAAAACATTCAGTACTTC
- TRBJ1-5 once TRBV5-6 CASSLRQGNQPQHF TGTGCCAGCAGCTTGAGGCAGGGGAATCAGCCCCAGCATTTT
TRBD1 TRBJ2-7 - TRBV11-2 CASSHTGGVFPYEQYF TGTGCCAGCAGCCATACAGGGGGCGTTTTTCCCTACGAGCAGTACTTC
TRBD1 TRBJ2-1 - TRBV19 CASSMDRSINEQFF TGTGCCAGTAGTATGGACAGGAGTATCAATGAGCAGTTCTTC
- TRBJ2-6 - TRBV10-3 CATSQGGGANVLTF TGTGCCACTTCCCAGGGCGGTGGGGCCAACGTCCTGACTTTC
TRBD2 TRBJ2-1 - TRBV29-1 CSVEGLAGTYNEQFF TGCAGCGTTGAAGGGCTAGCGGGAACCTACAATGAGCAGTTCTTC
- TRBJ2-3 - TRBV7-3 CASSLTNWGRTYF TGTGCCAGCAGCTTAACGAACTGGGGGCGCACGTATTTT
- TRBJ2-7 once TRBV5-6 CASTGPGQSTYEQYF TGTGCCAGCACCGGCCCAGGGCAATCGACCTACGAGCAGTACTTC
- TRBJ2-5 - TRBV11-2 CASSLQESGETQYF TGTGCCAGCAGCTTACAGGAATCAGGGGAGACCCAGTACTTC
TRBD2 TRBJ2-2 - TRBV29-1 CSAAGLLNTGELFF TGCAGCGCTGCGGGACTACTGAACACCGGGGAGCTGTTTTTT
- TRBJ2-7 - TRBV14 CASSQDMGLRTKHEQYF TGTGCCAGCAGCCAAGATATGGGTCTGAGGACTAAACACGAGCAGTACTTC
TRBD2 TRBJ2-3 - TRBV28 CASSLPGLAGEGGDTQYF TGTGCCAGCAGTTTACCGGGACTAGCGGGAGAAGGAGGAGATACGCAGTATTTT
TRBD1 TRBJ1-1 - TRBV7-2 CASSAPQGANTEAFF TGTGCCAGCAGCGCCCCCCAGGGGGCGAACACTGAAGCTTTCTTT
- TRBJ2-4 - TRBV30 CAWGTSRGDIQYF TGTGCCTGGGGAACCTCCCGGGGAGACATTCAGTACTTC
- TRBJ1-5 - TRBV19 CASSGAVTNQPQHF TGTGCCAGTAGTGGGGCAGTTACGAATCAGCCCCAGCATTTT
- TRBJ1-2 - TRBV6-5 CASRAGGRNGYTF TGTGCCAGCAGGGCTGGGGGCCGTAATGGCTACACCTTC
- TRBJ1-2 - TRBV7-8 CASSLGRGGVYYGYTF TGTGCCAGCAGCTTGGGAAGGGGGGGGGTTTATTATGGCTACACCTTC
TRBD1 TRBJ2-7 - TRBV27 CASTPGGSYEQYF TGTGCCAGCACCCCAGGGGGCTCCTACGAGCAGTACTTC
TRBD1 TRBJ1-1 - TRBV5-1 CASSPRGPGQGFLNTEAFF TGCGCCAGCAGCCCCCGGGGACCGGGACAGGGGTTTCTTAACACTGAAGCTTTCTTT
TRBD2 TRBJ2-7 - TRBV5-1 CASSFGGREINEQYF TGCGCCAGCAGCTTCGGTGGGCGGGAGATCAACGAGCAGTACTTC
- TRBJ1-4 - TRBV6-1 CASSGRDTANEKLFF TGTGCCAGCAGTGGCAGGGACACCGCTAATGAAAAACTGTTTTTT
- TRBJ2-2 - TRBV13 CASSLSQGLNTGELFF TGTGCCAGCAGCTTATCGCAGGGGCTGAACACCGGGGAGCTGTTTTTT
TRBD1 TRBJ1-1 - TRBV19 CASTKTPGQGAGEAFF TGTGCCAGTACTAAAACACCGGGACAGGGGGCCGGTGAAGCTTTCTTT
TRBD2 TRBJ2-3 - TRBV27 CASSSAAGEVTDTQYF TGTGCCAGCAGTTCAGCAGCGGGAGAAGTAACAGATACGCAGTATTTT
- TRBJ1-5 - TRBV28 CASSLGFNNQPQHF TGTGCCAGCAGTTTGGGCTTTAACAATCAGCCCCAGCATTTT
- TRBJ2-1 - TRBV7-6 CASSLWRSGSYNEQFF TGTGCCAGCAGCTTGTGGAGGAGCGGATCCTACAATGAGCAGTTCTTC
TRBD1 TRBJ2-7 - TRBV11-2 CASSAGYRGYEQYF TGTGCCAGCAGCGCAGGGTACAGGGGATACGAGCAGTACTTC
TRBD2 TRBJ2-3 - TRBV19 CASSLGLAGDTQYF TGTGCCAGTAGTCTCGGACTAGCGGGAGATACGCAGTATTTT
TRBD1 TRBJ1-5 - TRBV28 CASSLQGQGDQPQHF TGTGCCAGCAGTTTACAGGGACAGGGGGATCAGCCCCAGCATTTT
- TRBJ1-1 - TRBV11-2 CASSLVGGLGTEAFF TGTGCCAGCAGCTTAGTGGGGGGGTTGGGGACTGAAGCTTTCTTT
- TRBJ2-1 - TRBV5-1 CASSLDHGGIANEQFF TGCGCCAGCAGCTTGGACCATGGCGGTATCGCCAATGAGCAGTTCTTC
TRBD1 TRBJ1-1 - TRBV9 CASSRQGMNTEAFF TGTGCCAGCAGTCGACAGGGCATGAACACTGAAGCTTTCTTT
TRBD2 TRBJ2-7 - TRBV11-2 CASSLGLAGGEQYF TGTGCCAGCAGCTTAGGGCTAGCGGGAGGGGAGCAGTACTTC